The sequence of this T cell receptor (beta chain) was determined in a study of T cell responses to AZD1222 COVID-19 vaccine. Findings and caveats of the study: The donors showed a predominance of white British ancestry and of females, with possible underestimation of clonal diversity. Regions left unmutated in variants are reportedly the target of nearly half of spike-specific TCRs.

Assay: immunoSEQ multiplex PCR; the TCRdb copy retains only in-frame clones and omits some. Here the sample spans more than 55,000 clones, 89% being singletons. Both about-4-week and about-12-week second-dose recipients were combined. With regard to this clone: Antigen specificity is unknown.

The sequence came from an adult who received the AZD1222 COVID-19 vaccine. This specimen consisted of peripheral blood, obtained 28 days after the second AZD1222 dose.

The CDR3 DNA reads TGTGCCAGCAGCTTAGTACAGGGGATCCCCGCTGAAGCTTTCTTT. Residues: CASSLVQGIPAEAFF. The V and J genes are TRBV7-8 and TRBJ1-1; 7 bases fit TRBD1. Germline lookup yields CDR1 SGHVS and CDR2 FQNEAQ. The CDR3 is 15 residues long. V was pared by 1 base and J by 6 bases, with 8 bases of the junction left unmatched.